These 21 T cell receptor beta chains came from one sample sequenced in a study of radiotherapy plus CTLA-4 blockade in lung cancer. Measured with immunoSEQ multiplex PCR; TCRdb has only the in-frame clones, and not every one. Of around 100,000 clones in the sample, 81% were seen once. Sequences were derived from peripheral blood, sampled from a patient treated with radiotherapy plus ipilimumab. Receptors were obtained from a human donor with non-small cell lung cancer that progressed on radiotherapy plus ipilimumab. Some clones in this sample may be carry-over from other donors' samples.

This clone has more than one count but fewer than ten. The chain has TRBV5-1 and TRBJ1-4; maybe TRBD1 (6 bases). Between the trimmed V and J ends, which lost 5 bases and 4 bases, there was a span of 9 bases. From germline, CDR1 is SGHRS and CDR2 YFSETQ. This CDR3 region has 13 residues. The CDR3: CASRTGDNEKLFF. The CDR3 region has the DNA TGCGCCAGCAGGACAGGAGATAATGAAAAACTGTTTTTT.

This chain links TRBV5-6 with TRBJ1-1, with D uncertain. Germline-derived CDR1 and CDR2 are SGHDT and YYEEEE. The CDR3 covers 12 residues. The ends were cut back, 0 bases at V and 6 bases at J, with 6 bases in the middle. The CDR3 loop is CASSLGQSEAFF. CDR3 coding DNA: TGTGCCAGCAGCTTGGGGCAGTCTGAAGCTTTCTTT.

The V gene is TRBV14, the J gene TRBJ2-1; the match to TRBD2 covers 7 bases. Germline CDR1 and CDR2: SGHDN and FVKESK. This CDR3 contains 14 residues. V gave up 7 bases and J gave up 5 bases; unmatched junction bases: 8. The CDR3 nucleotides are TGTGCCAGCACCGGGACTAATTTCCACAATGAGCAGTTCTTC. This gives the protein CASTGTNFHNEQFF.

The J gene is TRBJ2-2, the V gene TRBV19; D not resolved. There are 13 residues in the CDR3. V dropped 6 bases and J dropped 3 bases, with 8 bases sitting between them. CDR1 and CDR2 (germline): LNHDA, SQIVND (reference sequence). Here the CDR3 reads CASRGIYTGELFF. CDR3 DNA sequence: TGTGCCAGTAGAGGCATATACACCGGGGAGCTGTTTTTT. Variable domain in full (rest from reference TRBV19 and TRBJ2-2): DGGITQSPKYLFRKEGQNVTLSCEQNLNHDAMYWYRQDPGQGLRLIYYSQIVNDFQKGDIAEGYSVSREKKESFPLTVTSAQKNPTAFYLCASRGIYTGELFFGEGSRLTVL.

This chain connects TRBV25-1 to TRBJ2-5, with D unclear. The CDR3 has 12 residues. The ends were cut back, 0 bases at V and 5 bases at J, with 4 bases in the middle. Germline V CDR1 and CDR2: MGHDK, SYGVNS. This chain's CDR3 is CASSEYVETQYF. The CDR3 DNA sequence: TGTGCCAGCAGTGAATATGTGGAGACCCAGTACTTC.

The chain is built from TRBV7-2 and TRBJ2-2; 7 nucleotides line up with TRBD1. Germline-derived CDR1 and CDR2 are SGHTA and FQGNSA. The CDR3 is 13 residues long. The J segment lost 7 bases and the V segment lost 1 base, leaving 0 bases of the junction unmatched. CDR3 residues: CASSLGQGGELFF. The CDR3 DNA follows: TGTGCCAGCAGCTTAGGACAGGGCGGGGAGCTGTTTTTT.

This chain connects TRBV27 to TRBJ1-5; D perhaps matches TRBD1 (6 bases). Germline CDR1 and CDR2: MNHEY and SMNVEV (reference sequence). Between the trimmed V and J ends, which lost 6 bases and 0 bases, there was a span of 12 bases. The CDR3 extends over 15 amino acids. The CDR3 nucleotides read TGTGCCAGCAGAGAAGGACAGTATAGCAATCAGCCCCAGCATTTT. Its translation is CASREGQYSNQPQHF.

The chain combines TRBV9 with TRBJ2-2; D not certain. CDR3 length: 15 residues. The germline gives CDR1 SGDLS, CDR2 YYNGEE. Between the trimmed V and J ends, which lost 2 bases and 1 base, there was a span of 9 bases. CDR3 in DNA: TGTGCCAGCAGCGTCAACAGTTTGAACACCGGGGAGCTGTTTTTT. It codes for CASSVNSLNTGELFF.

The chain couples TRBV5-4 to TRBJ1-1; no definite D call. In germline, CDR1 is SGHNT, CDR2 YYREEE (reference sequence). The CDR3 extends over 13 amino acids. With 2 bases removed from V and 2 bases from J, the gap between germline ends came to 7 bases. The DNA of the CDR3 is TGTGCCAGCAGCTTAGGGAGAAACACTGAAGCTTTCTTT. This codes for CASSLGRNTEAFF.

The V and J genes are TRBV5-8 and TRBJ1-5; D unresolved. V lost 4 bases, J lost 1 base, and 12 bases lay in between. Per the germline V gene, CDR1 is SGHTS and CDR2 is YDEGEE. The CDR3 length is 15 residues. The CDR3 here is CASSRLGISNQPQHF. CDR3 DNA sequence: TGTGCCAGCAGCCGGTTGGGGATCAGCAATCAGCCCCAGCATTTT.

The chain joins TRBV19 to TRBJ2-5; D could derive from TRBD1 or TRBD2 (5 bases each). This CDR3 region has 20 residues. Germline loops: CDR1 LNHDA, CDR2 SQIVND (reference sequence). V lost 5 bases and J lost 9, with 37 bases in between. The CDR3 is CASSSQGSIQTEGGVRAQYF. CDR3 DNA sequence: TGTGCCAGTAGTTCCCAGGGCAGCATCCAAACCGAGGGCGGCGTTCGGGCCCAGTACTTC.

The V and J genes are TRBV14 and TRBJ2-1; D is undetermined. Trimming took off 4 bases at V and 10 bases at J, with 20 bases between the two ends. Germline CDR1 and CDR2: SGHDN and FVKESK. This CDR3 region has 15 residues. DNA for the CDR3: TGTGCCAGCAGCCGGGGAATGACCACGGCAAGGGAGCAGTTCTTC. This gives the protein CASSRGMTTAREQFF. Complete variable domain (other parts from reference TRBV14 and TRBJ2-1): EAGVTQFPSHSVIEKGQTVTLRCDPISGHDNLYWYRRVMGKEIKFLLHFVKESKQDESGMPNNRFLAERTGGTYSTLKVQPAELEDSGVYFCASSRGMTTAREQFFGPGTRLTVL.

The chain links TRBV7-6 to TRBJ1-1; D possibly corresponds to TRBD1 (6 bases). Trimming stripped 1 base from V and 5 bases from J, with 11 bases between. The CDR3 contains 14 residues. Germline assignment: CDR1 SGHVS and CDR2 FNYEAQ. Here the CDR3 reads CASSLEDSKTEAFF. CDR3 bases: TGTGCCAGCAGCTTAGAGGACAGCAAAACTGAAGCTTTCTTT.

This clone showed up just once. This chain's CDR3 is CASSFQRGSTDTQYF. The DNA of the CDR3 is TGTGCCAGCAGCTTTCAGCGGGGGAGCACAGATACGCAGTATTTT. The chain recombines TRBV7-2 with TRBJ2-3, with 8 bases identical to TRBD2. Germline trimming cut 3 bases from V and 0 bases from J; bases unmatched to any gene: 2. CDR1 is SGHTA and CDR2 is FQGNSA in the germline V gene. This CDR3 is 15 amino acids long. Full variable domain (rest looked up from reference TRBV7-2 and TRBJ2-3): GAGVSQSPSNKVTEKGKDVELRCDPISGHTALYWYRQSLGQGLEFLIYFQGNSAPDKSGLPSDRFSAERTGGSVSTLTIQRTQQEDSAVYLCASSFQRGSTDTQYFGPGTRLTVL.

V and J are TRBV5-1 and TRBJ2-3, with 11 bases identical to TRBD1. Germline V gives CDR1 SGHRS, CDR2 YFSETQ. The CDR3 loop spans 16 amino acids. The junction had 6 bases not matched to a gene; V was cut back by 4 bases and J by 2 bases. CDR3 nucleotides: TGCGCCAGCAGCCCCGGGACAGGGGGTACCACAGATACGCAGTATTTT. Amino acid sequence: CASSPGTGGTTDTQYF.

The V gene is TRBV7-3, the J gene TRBJ2-7; D gene uncertain. CDR3 length: 14 amino acids. Trimming removed 5 bases at V and 0 bases at J, with 11 bases between. Germline V CDR1 and CDR2: SGHTA, FQGTGA. The CDR3 region has the DNA TGTGCCAGCAGCCCTCAAAAAAACTCCTACGAGCAGTACTTC. Its translation: CASSPQKNSYEQYF.

The chain has TRBV28 and TRBJ1-3; D not resolved. The CDR3 is made up of 15 amino acids. Trimming shortened V by 10 bases and J by 4 bases, and 20 bases separated the two germline ends. Germline V gene lookup returns CDR1 MDHEN and CDR2 SYDVKM. CDR3 DNA: TGTGCCACCCTGACGGACCCCGGGAGAGGAAACACCATATATTTT. Translating gives CATLTDPGRGNTIYF.

This clone has only a few counts. The chain combines TRBV4-3 with TRBJ2-6; no firm D call. The CDR3 loop spans 16 amino acids. V lost 0 bases and J 0 bases, leaving 6 bases between the germline ends. CDR1 and CDR2 (germline): LGHNA, YSLEER. The CDR3 nucleotides read TGCGCCAGCAGCCAAGAATCAGTCTCTGGGGCCAACGTCCTGACTTTC. This translates into CASSQESVSGANVLTF.

The rearrangement links TRBV6-1 to TRBJ1-6; D is perhaps TRBD1 (6 bases). Per the germline V gene, CDR1 is MNHNS and CDR2 is SASEGT. V dropped 4 bases and J dropped 9 bases, with 19 bases sitting between them. The CDR3 runs 16 residues. CDR3 nucleotide sequence: TGTGCCAGCAGTGTCCGGGGACAAGCGGGATCTTCACCCCTCCACTTT. Its translation is CASSVRGQAGSSPLHF.

The gene calls are TRBV18 and TRBJ1-4, with 10 bases aligning to TRBD1. V lost 4 bases and J lost 5; bases outside the gene matches: 4. Germline V CDR1 and CDR2: KGHSH, LQKENI. CDR3 length: 15 residues. In DNA form, the CDR3 reads TGTGCCAGCTCACTTGGGACAGGGGAGAATGAAAAACTGTTTTTT. The encoded protein is CASSLGTGENEKLFF.

The CDR3 region has the DNA TGTGCCAGCAGTCGACAGGGGACCTTCTCTGGAAACACCATATATTTT. It translates to CASSRQGTFSGNTIYF. The chain carries TRBV2 and TRBJ1-3; 8 bases map to TRBD1. CDR3 length: 16 residues. Germline values: CDR1 SNHLY, CDR2 FYNNEI. The ends lost 5 bases at V and 0 bases at J; junction bases unmatched: 6.